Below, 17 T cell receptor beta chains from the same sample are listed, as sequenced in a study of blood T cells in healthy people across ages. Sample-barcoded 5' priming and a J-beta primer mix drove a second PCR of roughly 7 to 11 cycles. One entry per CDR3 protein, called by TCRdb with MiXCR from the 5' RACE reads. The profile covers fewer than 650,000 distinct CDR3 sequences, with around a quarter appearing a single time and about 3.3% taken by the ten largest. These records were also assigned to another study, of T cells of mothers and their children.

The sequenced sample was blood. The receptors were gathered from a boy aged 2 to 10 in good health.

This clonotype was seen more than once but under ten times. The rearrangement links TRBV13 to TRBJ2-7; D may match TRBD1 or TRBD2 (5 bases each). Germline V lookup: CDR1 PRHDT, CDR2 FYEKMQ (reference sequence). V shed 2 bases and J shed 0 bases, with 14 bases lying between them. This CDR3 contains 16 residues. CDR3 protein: CASSLHTGRSSYEQYF. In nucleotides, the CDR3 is TGTGCCAGCAGCTTACATACGGGACGGAGCTCCTACGAGCAGTACTTC.

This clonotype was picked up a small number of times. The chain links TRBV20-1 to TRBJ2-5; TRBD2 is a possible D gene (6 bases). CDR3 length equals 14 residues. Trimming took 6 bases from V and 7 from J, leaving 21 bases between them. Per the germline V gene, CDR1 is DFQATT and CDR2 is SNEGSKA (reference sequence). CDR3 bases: TGCAGTGCCCGCCGGGACTCGGTATTAGCGACCCAGTACTTC. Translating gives CSARRDSVLATQYF.

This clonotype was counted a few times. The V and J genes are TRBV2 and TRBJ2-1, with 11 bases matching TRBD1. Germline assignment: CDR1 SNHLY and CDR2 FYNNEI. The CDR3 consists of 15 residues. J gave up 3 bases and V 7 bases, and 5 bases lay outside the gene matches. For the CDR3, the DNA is TGTGCCAGCACACGGACAGGGGGCGTCTACAATGAGCAGTTCTTC. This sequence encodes CASTRTGGVYNEQFF.

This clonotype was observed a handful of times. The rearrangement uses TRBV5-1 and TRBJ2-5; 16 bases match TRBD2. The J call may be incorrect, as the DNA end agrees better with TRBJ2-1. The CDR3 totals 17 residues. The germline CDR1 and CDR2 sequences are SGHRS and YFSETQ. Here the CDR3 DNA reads TGCGCCAGCAGCTTGGAAGGGACTAGCGGGGGGGCGGGTGAGCAGTTCTTC. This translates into CASSLEGTSGGAGEQFF.

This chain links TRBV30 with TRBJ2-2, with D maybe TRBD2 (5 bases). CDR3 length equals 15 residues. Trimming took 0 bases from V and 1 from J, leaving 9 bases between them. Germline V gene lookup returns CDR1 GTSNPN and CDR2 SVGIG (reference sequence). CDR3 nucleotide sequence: TGTGCCTGGAGTGTACGAGCGGAGAACACCGGGGAGCTGTTTTTT. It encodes CAWSVRAENTGELFF.

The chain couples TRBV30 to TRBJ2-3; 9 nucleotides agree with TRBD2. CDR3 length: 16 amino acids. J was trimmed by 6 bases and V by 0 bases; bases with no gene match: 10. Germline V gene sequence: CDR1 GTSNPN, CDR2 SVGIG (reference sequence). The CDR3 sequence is CAWSVRAGGSSDTQYF. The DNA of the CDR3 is TGTGCCTGGAGTGTAAGGGCGGGAGGGTCGTCCGATACGCAGTATTTT.

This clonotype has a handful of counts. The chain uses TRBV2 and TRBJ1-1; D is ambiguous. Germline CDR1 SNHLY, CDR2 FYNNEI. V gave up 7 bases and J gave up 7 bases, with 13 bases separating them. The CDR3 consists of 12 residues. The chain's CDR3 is CASKYTKGEAFF. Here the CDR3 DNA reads TGTGCCAGCAAATACACGAAGGGTGAAGCTTTCTTT.

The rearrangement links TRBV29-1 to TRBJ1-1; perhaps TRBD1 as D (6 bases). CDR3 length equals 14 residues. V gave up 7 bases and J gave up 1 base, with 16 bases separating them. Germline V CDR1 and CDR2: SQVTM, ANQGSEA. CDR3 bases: TGCAGCGCCCAACGGCAGGGGACGAACACTGAAGCTTTCTTT. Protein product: CSAQRQGTNTEAFF.

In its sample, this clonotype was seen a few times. As DNA, the CDR3 is TGTGCCAGCAGCGGGACAGCCAATCAGCCCCAGCATTTT. Translation gives CASSGTANQPQHF. The chain has TRBV2 and TRBJ1-5, with 7 bases fitting TRBD1. J lost 3 bases, V lost 6 bases, and 2 bases had no gene match. The CDR3 runs to 13 residues. Germline CDR1 reads SNHLY; CDR2 reads FYNNEI.

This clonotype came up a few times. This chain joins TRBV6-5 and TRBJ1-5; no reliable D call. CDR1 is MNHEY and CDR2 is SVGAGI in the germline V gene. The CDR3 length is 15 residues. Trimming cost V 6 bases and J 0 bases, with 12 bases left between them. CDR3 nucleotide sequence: TGTGCCAGCAGACTGGGCCTTTATAGCAATCAGCCCCAGCATTTT. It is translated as CASRLGLYSNQPQHF.

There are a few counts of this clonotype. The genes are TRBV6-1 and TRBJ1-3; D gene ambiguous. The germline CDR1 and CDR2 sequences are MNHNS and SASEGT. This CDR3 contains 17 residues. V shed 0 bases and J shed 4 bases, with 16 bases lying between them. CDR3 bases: TGTGCCAGCAGTGAAGCGCGGAACAGATACATAGGAAACACCATATATTTT. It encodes CASSEARNRYIGNTIYF.

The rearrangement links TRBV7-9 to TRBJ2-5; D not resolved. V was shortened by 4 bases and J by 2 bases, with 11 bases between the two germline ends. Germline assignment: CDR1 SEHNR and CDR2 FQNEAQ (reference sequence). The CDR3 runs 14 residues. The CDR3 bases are TGTGCCAGCAGCTCCTCGGATCGACAAGAGACCCAGTACTTC. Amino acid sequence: CASSSSDRQETQYF.

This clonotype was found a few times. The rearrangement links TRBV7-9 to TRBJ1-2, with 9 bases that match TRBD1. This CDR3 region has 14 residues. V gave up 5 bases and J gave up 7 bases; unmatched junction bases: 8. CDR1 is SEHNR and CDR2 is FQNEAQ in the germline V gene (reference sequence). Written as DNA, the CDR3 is TGTGCCAGCAGCGACAAGGGACAGGGCGGTGGCTACACCTTC. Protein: CASSDKGQGGGYTF.

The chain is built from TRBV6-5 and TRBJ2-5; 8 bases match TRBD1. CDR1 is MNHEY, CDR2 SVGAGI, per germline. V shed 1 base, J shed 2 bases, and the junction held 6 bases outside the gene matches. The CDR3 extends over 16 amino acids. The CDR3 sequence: CASSYYQGATQETQYF. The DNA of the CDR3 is TGTGCCAGCAGTTACTACCAGGGGGCGACTCAAGAGACCCAGTACTTC.

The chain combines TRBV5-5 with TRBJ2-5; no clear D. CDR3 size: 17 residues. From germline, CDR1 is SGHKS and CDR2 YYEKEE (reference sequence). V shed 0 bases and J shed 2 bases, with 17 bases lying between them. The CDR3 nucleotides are TGTGCCAGCAGCTTGGCGGTCCGAACTGGTTCACAAGAGACCCAGTACTTC. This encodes CASSLAVRTGSQETQYF.

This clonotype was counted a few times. This chain's CDR3 is CASSQLLPAVGAGRPYNEQFF. The CDR3 region has the DNA TGTGCCAGCAGCCAATTGCTTCCAGCGGTCGGAGCGGGGAGGCCCTACAATGAGCAGTTCTTC. The chain uses TRBV3-1 and TRBJ2-1, with 7 bases fitting TRBD2. The germline V gene encodes CDR1 LGHDT and CDR2 YNNKEL (reference sequence). This CDR3 is built from 21 residues. The ends lost 2 bases at V and 2 bases at J; junction bases unmatched: 21.

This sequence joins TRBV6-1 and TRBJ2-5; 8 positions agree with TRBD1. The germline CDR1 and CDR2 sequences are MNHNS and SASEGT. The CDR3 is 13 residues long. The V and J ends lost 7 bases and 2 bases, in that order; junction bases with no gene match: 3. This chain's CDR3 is CASTTGGQETQYF. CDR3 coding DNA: TGTGCCAGCACTACAGGGGGGCAAGAGACCCAGTACTTC.